The 16 T cell receptor beta chains below come from one sample, sequenced in a study of technical replicates of blood from a handful of donors. Generated by immunoSEQ multiplex PCR, the TCRdb table keeps only in-frame clones and is missing some. Of roughly 14,000 clones listed, almost 85% are singletons. The sequenced sample was PBMCs. The source of these receptors is a human donor in good health.

The rearrangement links TRBV21-1 to TRBJ1-1. TRBV21-1 is flagged as a pseudogene. The CDR3 extends over 17 amino acids. The CDR3 DNA reads TGTGCCAGCAGCTACCCGGAACGGGGTAGGAGGAGTACTGAAGCTTTCTTT. This encodes CASSYPERGRRSTEAFF.

The V and J genes are TRBV19 and TRBJ2-7, with a possible D match to TRBD1 (6 bases). The CDR3 loop spans 17 amino acids. V was trimmed by 4 bases and J by 4 bases, leaving 23 bases between them. CDR1 and CDR2 (germline): LNHDA, SQIVND (reference sequence). CDR3: CASSTQVPGHSRYEQYF. The DNA for the CDR3 is TGTGCCAGTAGTACACAGGTCCCGGGACATTCCAGGTACGAGCAGTACTTC.

The table lists this clone with a count of one. V and J are TRBV10-2 and TRBJ2-7, with 12 bases matching TRBD2. Germline loops: CDR1 WSHSY, CDR2 SAAADI. This CDR3 has 15 amino acids. V lost 6 bases and J lost 3; bases outside the gene matches: 6. CDR3 residues: CASRAGLAGYYEQYF. In DNA, the CDR3 is TGCGCCAGCAGGGCTGGACTAGCGGGGTACTACGAGCAGTACTTC.

This chain connects TRBV27 to TRBJ2-7; possible D gene TRBD2, 6 bases. CDR3 length: 16 residues. Germline CDR1 and CDR2: MNHEY and SMNVEV (reference sequence). Trimming left V 4 bases short and J 0 bases short, with 16 bases between. The chain's CDR3 is CASSSFVAASSYEQYF. CDR3 nucleotides: TGTGCCAGCAGTTCTTTTGTAGCGGCCAGCTCCTACGAGCAGTACTTC.

This clone has just one count. V usage is TRBV9 and J usage is TRBJ2-7; no clear D. V was trimmed by 0 bases and J by 3 bases, leaving 10 bases between them. Per germline, CDR1 SGDLS and CDR2 YYNGEE. This CDR3 has 14 amino acids. This CDR3 is CASSVGPSNYEQYF. Here the CDR3 DNA reads TGTGCCAGCAGCGTAGGTCCTAGTAACTACGAGCAGTACTTC.

The V and J genes are TRBV11-1 and TRBJ2-3, with 10 bases fitting TRBD2. The germline V gene encodes CDR1 SGHAT and CDR2 FQDESV (reference sequence). The CDR3 runs to 16 residues. The J segment lost 6 bases and the V segment lost 5 bases, leaving 11 bases of the junction unmatched. The DNA for the CDR3 is TGTGCCAGCAGCCTCGGGACTAGCGTAAATCTGGATACGCAGTATTTT. Its translation: CASSLGTSVNLDTQYF. Filled out from reference TRBV11-1 and TRBJ2-3, the complete variable domain reads EAEVAQSPRYKITEKSQAVAFWCDPISGHATLYWYRQILGQGPELLVQFQDESVVDDSQLPKDRFSAERLKGVDSTLKIQPAELGDSAMYLCASSLGTSVNLDTQYFGPGTRLTVL.

The CDR3 loop reads CASSLDRSEQFF. In nucleotides, the CDR3 is TGTGCCAGCAGTTTAGACAGGTCAGAGCAGTTCTTC. The chain employs TRBV6-6 and TRBJ2-1; TRBD1 is a possible D gene (6 bases). This CDR3 is built from 12 residues. Trimming left V 4 bases short and J 10 bases short, with 11 bases between. Per the germline V gene, CDR1 is MNHNY and CDR2 is SVGAGI (reference sequence).

The gene calls are TRBV14 and TRBJ2-2; 10 bases align to TRBD2. V shed 3 bases and J 3 bases; nucleotides not matched to a gene: 4. The CDR3 is 16 residues long. The germline V gene encodes CDR1 SGHDN and CDR2 FVKESK. The CDR3 region is CASSHRTSGDTGELFF. The CDR3 region has the DNA TGTGCCAGCAGCCACAGGACTAGCGGTGACACCGGGGAGCTGTTTTTT.

The chain recombines TRBV6-5 with TRBJ2-7, with 13 bases aligning to TRBD2. Germline trimming cut 5 bases from V and 5 bases from J; bases unmatched to any gene: 6. The germline V gene has CDR1 MNHEY and CDR2 SVGAGI. The CDR3 sequence is 15 residues long. For the CDR3, the DNA is TGTGCCAGCAGTACCGCGGGACTAGCGGGAAACGAGCAGTACTTC. Translated, it gives CASSTAGLAGNEQYF.

This clone came up once. The rearrangement joins TRBV11-2 to TRBJ2-7; 8 positions agree with TRBD2. In germline, CDR1 is SGHAT, CDR2 FQNNGV. CDR3 length: 13 residues. Trimming at V came to 4 bases and at J to 7 bases, leaving 6 bases not matched to a gene. CDR3 bases: TGTGCCAGCAGCTCCGGACTAGCAAAAGAGCAGTACTTC. Translation gives CASSSGLAKEQYF.

This clone was found a few times. V usage is TRBV7-8 and J usage is TRBJ2-7; D gene unclear. Germline V CDR1 and CDR2: SGHVS, FQNEAQ. Trimming pared 0 bases from V and 2 bases from J, leaving 5 bases between. The CDR3 consists of 13 residues. The DNA for the CDR3 is TGTGCCAGCAGCTTAGCGCGGACCTACGAGCAGTACTTC. This codes for CASSLARTYEQYF.

J is TRBJ2-1 and V is TRBV11-2, with 11 bases identical to TRBD2. Germline loops: CDR1 SGHAT, CDR2 FQNNGV. V was clipped by 7 bases and J by 7 bases; unmatched bases: 3. The CDR3 contains 13 residues. CDR3 nucleotide sequence: TGTGCCAGCAAGACTAGCGGGATTAATGAGCAGTTCTTC. Translating it yields CASKTSGINEQFF.

The CDR3 DNA reads TGTGCCAGCAGTGAAGCGCATGACAGCCCCCTCGAGCAGTACTTC. Its protein is CASSEAHDSPLEQYF. The V and J genes are TRBV6-1 and TRBJ2-7, with D possibly being TRBD1 (5 bases). This CDR3 is 15 amino acids long. Between the trimmed V and J ends, which lost 0 bases and 6 bases, there was a span of 15 bases. Looked up from germline, CDR1 is MNHNS and CDR2 is SASEGT.

The DNA of the CDR3 is TGTGCCAGTAGTATGGGACTAGCGGGAACCGTTCAGTACTTC. This codes for CASSMGLAGTVQYF. The chain links TRBV19 to TRBJ2-4, with 13 bases lining up with TRBD2. Germline CDR1 is LNHDA and CDR2 is SQIVND (reference sequence). CDR3 length: 14 residues. V lost 3 bases to trimming and J lost 11 bases; unmatched junction nucleotides: 4.

This clone showed up just once. The chain uses TRBV7-8 and TRBJ2-7; perhaps TRBD1 as D (6 bases). V was trimmed by 3 bases and J by 5 bases, leaving 11 bases between them. Germline V lookup: CDR1 SGHVS, CDR2 FQNEAQ. The CDR3 is 13 residues long. The CDR3 sequence is CASSFKTGNEQYF. The CDR3 DNA reads as TGTGCCAGCAGCTTCAAAACAGGGAACGAGCAGTACTTC.

The rearrangement links TRBV7-3 to TRBJ2-7, with 9 bases matching TRBD1. Germline V CDR1 and CDR2: SGHTA, FQGTGA. V shed 8 bases and J 0 bases; nucleotides not matched to a gene: 5. CDR3 length: 14 residues. The CDR3 reads CASATGGVSYEQYF. In nucleotides, the CDR3 is TGTGCCAGCGCAACAGGGGGCGTCTCCTACGAGCAGTACTTC.